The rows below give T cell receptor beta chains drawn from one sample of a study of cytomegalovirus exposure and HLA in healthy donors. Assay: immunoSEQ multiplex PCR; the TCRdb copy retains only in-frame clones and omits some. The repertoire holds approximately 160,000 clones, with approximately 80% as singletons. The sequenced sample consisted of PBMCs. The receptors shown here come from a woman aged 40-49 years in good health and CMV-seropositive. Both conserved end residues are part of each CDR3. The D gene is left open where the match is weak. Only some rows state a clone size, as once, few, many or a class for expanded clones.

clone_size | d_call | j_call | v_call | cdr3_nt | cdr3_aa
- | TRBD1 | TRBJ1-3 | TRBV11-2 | TGTGCCAGCAGTCCACAGGGGGATGGAAACACCATATATTTT | CASSPQGDGNTIYF
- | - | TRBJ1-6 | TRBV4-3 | TGCGCCAGCAGCCAAAATATCTTAGGAGCGGGGTCCAATTCACCCCTCCACTTT | CASSQNILGAGSNSPLHF
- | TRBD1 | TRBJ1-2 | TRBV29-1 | TGCAGCGTTGCTGACAGGGGATCAGAGGGGTACTATGGCTACACCTTC | CSVADRGSEGYYGYTF
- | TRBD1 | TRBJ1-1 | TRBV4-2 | TGTGCCAGCAGCTTAGGGGACAGGGGTATTTCATTTGAAGCTTTCTTT | CASSLGDRGISFEAFF
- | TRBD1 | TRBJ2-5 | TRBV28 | TGTGCCAGCAGGAGGGGGCCCCAAGAGACCCAGTACTTC | CASRRGPQETQYF
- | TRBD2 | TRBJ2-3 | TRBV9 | TGTGCCAGCAGCGCCACTAGCGTCCAGTATTTT | CASSATSVQYF
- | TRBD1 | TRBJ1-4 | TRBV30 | TGTGCCTGGAGATCCGGACAGGCTGAAAAACTGTTTTTT | CAWRSGQAEKLFF
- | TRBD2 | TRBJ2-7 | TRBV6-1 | TGTGCCAGCAGTGAAGCGGGGACTAGCGGGGCCTACGAGCAGTACTTC | CASSEAGTSGAYEQYF
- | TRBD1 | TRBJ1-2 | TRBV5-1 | TGCGCCAGCAGCTTGGGGCAGGGGGCGGACTACACCTTC | CASSLGQGADYTF
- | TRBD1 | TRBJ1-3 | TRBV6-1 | TGTGCCACCGACGCAGGGGGCCTTGGAAACACCATATATTTT | CATDAGGLGNTIYF
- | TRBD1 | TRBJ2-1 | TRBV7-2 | TGTGCCAGCAGCTTAGATTCCGGGACAGGGTCCAATGAGCAGTTCTTC | CASSLDSGTGSNEQFF
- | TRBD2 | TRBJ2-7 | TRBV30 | TGTGCCTGCCAGACTAGCGGGAGAACCTACGAGCAGTACTTC | CACQTSGRTYEQYF
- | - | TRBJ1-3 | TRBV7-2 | TGTGCCAGCAGCTTACTAGGGGGGGTTGTTGGAAACACCATATATTTT | CASSLLGGVVGNTIYF
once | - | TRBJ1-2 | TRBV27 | TGTGCCAGCAGTTATGGGACAACTCCTAACTATGGCTACACCTTC | CASSYGTTPNYGYTF
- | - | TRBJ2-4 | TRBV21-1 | TGTGCCAGCAGCAAATATAGGGGAGCCAAAAACATTCAGTACTTC | CASSKYRGAKNIQYF
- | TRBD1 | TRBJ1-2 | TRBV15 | TGTGCCACCAGCAGCCCCGGGACAGGGCAAGGCTACACCTTC | CATSSPGTGQGYTF
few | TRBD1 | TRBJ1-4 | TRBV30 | TGTGCCTGGTCCCGACAGGGAGTGTTTAATGAAAAACTGTTTTTT | CAWSRQGVFNEKLFF
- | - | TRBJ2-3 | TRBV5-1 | TGCGCCAGCCATGGATACGCAGGGAGCACAGATACGCAGTATTTT | CASHGYAGSTDTQYF
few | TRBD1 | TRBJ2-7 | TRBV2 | TGTGCCAGCACCTGGGACAGGGGTTCCTACGAGCAGTACTTC | CASTWDRGSYEQYF
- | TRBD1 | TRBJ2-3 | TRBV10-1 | TGCGCCAGCAGTGATGGGACAGGGTCCACAGATACGCAGTATTTT | CASSDGTGSTDTQYF
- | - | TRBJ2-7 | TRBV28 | TGTGCCAGCAGGACGCCCGGGGGTCCCAAATACTACGAGCAGTACTTC | CASRTPGGPKYYEQYF
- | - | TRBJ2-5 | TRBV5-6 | TGTGCCAGCAGCTTGGCGGGTGGACTCCAAGAGACCCAGTACTTC | CASSLAGGLQETQYF
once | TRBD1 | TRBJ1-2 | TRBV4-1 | TGCGCCAGCAGCCAAGAGAGGTTAGCTCAGGGGGAGGATGGCTACACCTTC | CASSQERLAQGEDGYTF
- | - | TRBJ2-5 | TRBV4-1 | TGCGCCAGCAGCCCCCCCGGGGGTGAGCAGTACTTC | CASSPPGGEQYF
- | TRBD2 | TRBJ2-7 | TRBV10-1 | TGCGCCAGCAGTGAGTCCCGGGGGGAGTCCTACGAGCAGTACTTC | CASSESRGESYEQYF
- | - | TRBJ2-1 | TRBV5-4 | TGTGCCAGCAGCCTGGCCATTAGCTCCTACAATGAGCAGTTCTTC | CASSLAISSYNEQFF
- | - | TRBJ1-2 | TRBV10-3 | TGTGCCATCAACGCCGGGGGCTATGGCTACACCTTC | CAINAGGYGYTF
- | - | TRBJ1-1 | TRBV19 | TGTGCCAGTAGTATTCAGCAGGGCGGGAACACTGAAGCTTTCTTT | CASSIQQGGNTEAFF
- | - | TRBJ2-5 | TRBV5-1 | TGCGCCAGCAGCTTGTACTCCAGCGCAGAGACCCAGTACTTC | CASSLYSSAETQYF
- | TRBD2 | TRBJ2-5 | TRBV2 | TGTGCCAGCAGTGTTGGTATAGCGGGAGGAGAGACCCAGTACTTC | CASSVGIAGGETQYF